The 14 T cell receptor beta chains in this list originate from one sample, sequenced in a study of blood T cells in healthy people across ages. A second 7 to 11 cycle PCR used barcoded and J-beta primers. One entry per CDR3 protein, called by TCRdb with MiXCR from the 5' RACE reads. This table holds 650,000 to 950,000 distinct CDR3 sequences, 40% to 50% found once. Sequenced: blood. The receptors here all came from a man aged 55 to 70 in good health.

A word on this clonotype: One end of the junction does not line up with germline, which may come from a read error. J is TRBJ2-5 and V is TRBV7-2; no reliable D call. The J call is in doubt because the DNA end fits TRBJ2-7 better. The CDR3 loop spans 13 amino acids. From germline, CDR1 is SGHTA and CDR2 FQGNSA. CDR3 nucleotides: TGTGCCCGCAGCTTAGACCTCCAGCGCGAGCAGTACTTC. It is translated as CARSLDLQREQYF.

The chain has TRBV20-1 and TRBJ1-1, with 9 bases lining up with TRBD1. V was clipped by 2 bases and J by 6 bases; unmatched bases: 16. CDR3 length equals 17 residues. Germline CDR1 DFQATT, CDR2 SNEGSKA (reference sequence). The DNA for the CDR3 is TGCAGTGCTAGACTGCCCGGGACAGGGTTTAGGACGGCTGAAGCTTTCTTT. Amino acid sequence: CSARLPGTGFRTAEAFF.

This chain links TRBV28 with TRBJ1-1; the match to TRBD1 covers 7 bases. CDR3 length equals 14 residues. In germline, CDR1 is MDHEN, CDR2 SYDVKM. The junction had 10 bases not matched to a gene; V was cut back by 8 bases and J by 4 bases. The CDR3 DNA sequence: TGTGCCAGCGGACAGGATAGGTGGTCCACTGAAGCTTTCTTT. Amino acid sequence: CASGQDRWSTEAFF.

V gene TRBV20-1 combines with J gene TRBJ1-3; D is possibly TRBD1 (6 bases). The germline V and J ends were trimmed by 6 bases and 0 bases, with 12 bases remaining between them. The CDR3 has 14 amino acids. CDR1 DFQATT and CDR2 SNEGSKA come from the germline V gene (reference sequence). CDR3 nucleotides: TGCAGTGCACTCGGACAGAGCTCTGGAAACACCATATATTTT. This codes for CSALGQSSGNTIYF.

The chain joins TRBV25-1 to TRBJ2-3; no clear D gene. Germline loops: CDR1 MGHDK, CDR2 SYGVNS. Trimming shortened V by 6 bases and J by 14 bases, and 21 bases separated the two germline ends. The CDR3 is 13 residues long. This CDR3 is CASRNRNYYEPYF. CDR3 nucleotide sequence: TGTGCCAGCAGGAATAGGAACTATTACGAACCGTATTTT.

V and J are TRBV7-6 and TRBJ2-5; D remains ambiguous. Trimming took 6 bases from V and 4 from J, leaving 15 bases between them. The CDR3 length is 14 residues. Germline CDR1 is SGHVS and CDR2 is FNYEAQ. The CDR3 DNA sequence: TGTGCCAGCAGTTTCTCTCGGAACGGAGAGACCCAGTACTTC. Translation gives CASSFSRNGETQYF.

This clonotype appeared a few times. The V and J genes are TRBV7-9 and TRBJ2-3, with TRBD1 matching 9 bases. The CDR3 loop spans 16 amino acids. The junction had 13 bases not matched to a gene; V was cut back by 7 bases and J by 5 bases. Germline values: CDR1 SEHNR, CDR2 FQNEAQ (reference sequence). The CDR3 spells CASKHLTGQGKDTQYF. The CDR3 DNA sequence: TGTGCCAGCAAACACCTCACCGGACAGGGGAAAGATACGCAGTATTTT.

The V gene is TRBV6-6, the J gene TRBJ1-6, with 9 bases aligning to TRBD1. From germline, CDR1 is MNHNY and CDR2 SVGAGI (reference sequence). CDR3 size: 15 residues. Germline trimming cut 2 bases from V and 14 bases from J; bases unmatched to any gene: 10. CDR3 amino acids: CASSYPGQGMVALHF. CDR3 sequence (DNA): TGTGCCAGCAGTTACCCGGGACAGGGCATGGTGGCCCTCCACTTT.

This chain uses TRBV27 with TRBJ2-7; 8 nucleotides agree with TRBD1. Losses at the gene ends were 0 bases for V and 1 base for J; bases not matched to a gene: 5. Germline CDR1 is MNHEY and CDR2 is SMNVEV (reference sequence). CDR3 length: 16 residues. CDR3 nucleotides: TGTGCCAGCAGTTTATCCCAGGGGGCGGTATCCTACGAGCAGTACTTC. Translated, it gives CASSLSQGAVSYEQYF.

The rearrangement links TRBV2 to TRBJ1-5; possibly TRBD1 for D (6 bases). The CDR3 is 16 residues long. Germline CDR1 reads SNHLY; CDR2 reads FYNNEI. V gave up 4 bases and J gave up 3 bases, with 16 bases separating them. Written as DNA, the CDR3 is TGTGCCAGCAGTGGGAGGGGGGGGGCGTACAATCAGCCCCAGCATTTT. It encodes CASSGRGGAYNQPQHF.

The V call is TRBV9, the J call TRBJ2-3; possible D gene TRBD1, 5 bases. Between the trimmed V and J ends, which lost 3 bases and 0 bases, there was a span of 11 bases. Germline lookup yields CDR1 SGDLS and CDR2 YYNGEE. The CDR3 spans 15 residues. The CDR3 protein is CASSASQGSTDTQYF. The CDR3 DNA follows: TGTGCCAGCAGCGCCAGCCAGGGTAGCACAGATACGCAGTATTTT.

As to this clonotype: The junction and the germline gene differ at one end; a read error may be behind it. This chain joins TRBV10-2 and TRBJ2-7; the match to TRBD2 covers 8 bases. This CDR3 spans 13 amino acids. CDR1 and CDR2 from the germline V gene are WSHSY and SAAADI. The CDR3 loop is CASSDGTSYEQYF. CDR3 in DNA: TGTGCCAGCAGCGACGGGACTAGCTACGAGCAGTACTTC.

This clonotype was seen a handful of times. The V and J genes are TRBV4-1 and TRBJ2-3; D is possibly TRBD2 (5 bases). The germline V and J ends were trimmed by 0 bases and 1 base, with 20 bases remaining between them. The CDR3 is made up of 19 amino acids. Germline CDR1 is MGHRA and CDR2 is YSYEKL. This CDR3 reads CASSQDGSGLNKGTDTQYF. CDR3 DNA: TGCGCCAGCAGCCAAGACGGGTCGGGGTTAAATAAAGGCACAGATACGCAGTATTTT.

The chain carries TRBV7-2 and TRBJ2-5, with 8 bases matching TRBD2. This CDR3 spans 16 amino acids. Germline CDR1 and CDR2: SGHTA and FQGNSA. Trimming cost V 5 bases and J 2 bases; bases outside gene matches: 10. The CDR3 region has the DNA TGTGCCAGCAGCCGTCGGGAAGCGGGAGTACAAGAGACCCAGTACTTC. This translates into CASSRREAGVQETQYF.